Included here is one T cell receptor beta chain sequence, with context. The source of the sample is a study of T cell repertoires in cytomegalovirus infection. TCRdb itself ran the reads through MiXCR, one entry per CDR3 protein. The sample carries a few hundred thousand distinct CDR3 sequences, around a tenth recorded once. CDR1 and CDR2 from the germline V gene are SNHLY and FYNNEI. The CDR3 covers 14 residues. Trimming removed 5 bases at V and 2 bases at J, with 12 bases between. Sequencing was done on a sample of PBMCs. The sequence derives from a human donor in good health (CMV status not recorded). Some clones in this sample may be carry-over from other donors' samples. This chain uses TRBV2 with TRBJ1-1; D is unclear. The CDR3 DNA sequence: TGTGCCAGCAGTTTACGGCAGATTAACACTGAAGCTTTCTTT. Its translation is CASSLRQINTEAFF. Full variable domain (remainder filled in from reference TRBV2 and TRBJ1-1): EPEVTQTPSHQVTQMGQEVILRCVPISNHLYFYWYRQILGQKVEFLVSFYNNEISEKSEIFDDQFSVERPDGSNFTLKIRSTKLEDSAMYFCASSLRQINTEAFFGQGTRLTVV.